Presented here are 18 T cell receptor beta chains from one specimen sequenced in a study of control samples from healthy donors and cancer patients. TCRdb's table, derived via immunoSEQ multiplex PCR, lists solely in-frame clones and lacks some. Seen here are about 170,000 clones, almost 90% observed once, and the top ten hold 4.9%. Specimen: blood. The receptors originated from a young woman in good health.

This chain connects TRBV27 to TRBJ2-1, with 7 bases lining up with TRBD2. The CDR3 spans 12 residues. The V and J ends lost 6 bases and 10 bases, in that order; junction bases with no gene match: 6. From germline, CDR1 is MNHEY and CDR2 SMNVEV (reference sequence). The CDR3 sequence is CASRTTRGEQFF. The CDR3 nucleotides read TGTGCCAGCAGAACAACGCGGGGGGAGCAGTTCTTC.

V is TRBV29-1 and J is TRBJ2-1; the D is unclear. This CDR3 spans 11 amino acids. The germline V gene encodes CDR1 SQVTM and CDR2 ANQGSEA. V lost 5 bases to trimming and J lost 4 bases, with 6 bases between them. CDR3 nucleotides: TGCAGCGTTCATCAGTACAATGAGCAGTTCTTC. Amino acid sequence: CSVHQYNEQFF.

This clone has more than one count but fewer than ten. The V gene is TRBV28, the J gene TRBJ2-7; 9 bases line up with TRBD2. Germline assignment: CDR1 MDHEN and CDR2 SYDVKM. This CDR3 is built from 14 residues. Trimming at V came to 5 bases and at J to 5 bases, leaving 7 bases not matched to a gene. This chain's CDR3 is CASSPSGRPHEQYF. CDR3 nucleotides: TGTGCCAGCAGTCCGAGCGGGAGGCCCCACGAGCAGTACTTC.

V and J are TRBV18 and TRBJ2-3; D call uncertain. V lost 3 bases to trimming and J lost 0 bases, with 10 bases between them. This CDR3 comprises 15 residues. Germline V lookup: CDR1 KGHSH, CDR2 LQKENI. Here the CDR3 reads CASSPPHRSTDTQYF. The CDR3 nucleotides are TGTGCCAGCTCACCCCCTCACCGTAGCACAGATACGCAGTATTTT.

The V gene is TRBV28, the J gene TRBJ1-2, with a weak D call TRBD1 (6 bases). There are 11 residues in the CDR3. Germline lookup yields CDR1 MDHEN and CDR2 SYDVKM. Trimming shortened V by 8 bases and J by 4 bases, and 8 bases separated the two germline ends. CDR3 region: CASGGVYGYTF. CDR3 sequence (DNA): TGTGCCAGCGGGGGCGTCTATGGCTACACCTTC.

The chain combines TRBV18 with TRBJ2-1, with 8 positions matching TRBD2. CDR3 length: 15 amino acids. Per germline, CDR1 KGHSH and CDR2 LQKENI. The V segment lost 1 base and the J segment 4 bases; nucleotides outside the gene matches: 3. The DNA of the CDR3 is TGTGCCAGCTCACCACGGTCTAGCGGGTACAATGAGCAGTTCTTC. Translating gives CASSPRSSGYNEQFF. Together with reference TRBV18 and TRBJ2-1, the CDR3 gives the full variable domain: NAGVMQNPRHLVRRRGQEARLRCSPMKGHSHVYWYRQLPEEGLKFMVYLQKENIIDESGMPKERFSAEFPKEGPSILRIQQVVRGDSAAYFCASSPRSSGYNEQFFGPGTRLTVL.

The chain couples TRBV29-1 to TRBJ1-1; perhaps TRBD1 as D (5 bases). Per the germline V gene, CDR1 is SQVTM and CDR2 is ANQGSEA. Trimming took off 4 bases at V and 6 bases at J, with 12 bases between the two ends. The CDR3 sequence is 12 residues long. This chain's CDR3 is CSVVGVRAEAFF. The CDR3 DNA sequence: TGCAGCGTTGTAGGGGTAAGGGCTGAAGCTTTCTTT.

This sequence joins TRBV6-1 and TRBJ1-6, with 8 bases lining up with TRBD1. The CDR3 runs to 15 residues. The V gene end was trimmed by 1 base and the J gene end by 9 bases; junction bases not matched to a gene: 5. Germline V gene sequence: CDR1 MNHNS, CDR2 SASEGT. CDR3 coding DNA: TGTGCCAGCAGTGAAGGGCAGGGGGCGCCTTCACCCCTCCACTTT. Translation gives CASSEGQGAPSPLHF.

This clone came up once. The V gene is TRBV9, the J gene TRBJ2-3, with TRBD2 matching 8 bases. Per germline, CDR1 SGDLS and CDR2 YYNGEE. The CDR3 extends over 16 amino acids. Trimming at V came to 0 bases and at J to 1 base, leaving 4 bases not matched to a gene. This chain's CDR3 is CASSVGGSGGTDTQYF. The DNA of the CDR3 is TGTGCCAGCAGCGTAGGCGGTAGCGGGGGCACAGATACGCAGTATTTT.

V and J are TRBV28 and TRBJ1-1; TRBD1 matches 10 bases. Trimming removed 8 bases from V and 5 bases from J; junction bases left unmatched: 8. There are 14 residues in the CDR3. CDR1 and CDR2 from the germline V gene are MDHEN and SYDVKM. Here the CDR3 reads CASGRTGGWTEAFF. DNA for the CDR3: TGTGCCAGCGGAAGGACAGGGGGATGGACTGAAGCTTTCTTT.

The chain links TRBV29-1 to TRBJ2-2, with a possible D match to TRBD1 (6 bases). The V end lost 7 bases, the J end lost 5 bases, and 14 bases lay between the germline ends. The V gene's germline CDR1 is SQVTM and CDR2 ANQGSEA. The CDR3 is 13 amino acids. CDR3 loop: CSAVPQGTGELFF. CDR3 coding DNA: TGCAGCGCTGTGCCCCAGGGGACCGGGGAGCTGTTTTTT.

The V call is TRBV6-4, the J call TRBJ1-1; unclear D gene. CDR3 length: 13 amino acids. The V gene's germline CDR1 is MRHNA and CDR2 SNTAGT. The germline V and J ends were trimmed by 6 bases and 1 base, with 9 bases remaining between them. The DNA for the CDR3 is TGTGCCAGCAGCGTCCGACAGAACACTGAAGCTTTCTTT. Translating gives CASSVRQNTEAFF.

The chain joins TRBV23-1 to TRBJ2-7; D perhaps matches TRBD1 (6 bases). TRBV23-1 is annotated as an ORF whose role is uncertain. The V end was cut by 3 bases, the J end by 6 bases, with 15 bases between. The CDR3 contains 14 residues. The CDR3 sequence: CASSHYITGIEQYV. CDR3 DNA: TGCGCCAGCAGTCACTATATAACAGGGATCGAGCAGTACGTC.

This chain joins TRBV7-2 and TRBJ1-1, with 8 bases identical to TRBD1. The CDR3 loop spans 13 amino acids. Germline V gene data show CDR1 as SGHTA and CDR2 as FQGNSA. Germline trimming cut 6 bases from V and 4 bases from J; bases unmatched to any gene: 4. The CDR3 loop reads CASSRTGGTEAFF. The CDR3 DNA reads TGTGCCAGCAGTCGAACAGGGGGCACTGAAGCTTTCTTT.

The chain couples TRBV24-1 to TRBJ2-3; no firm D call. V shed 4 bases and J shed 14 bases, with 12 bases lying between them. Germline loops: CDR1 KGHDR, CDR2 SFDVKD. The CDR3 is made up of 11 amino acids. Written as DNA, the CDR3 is TGTGCCACCAGTGAGGGTGGGGTGTGGTATTTT. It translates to CATSEGGVWYF.

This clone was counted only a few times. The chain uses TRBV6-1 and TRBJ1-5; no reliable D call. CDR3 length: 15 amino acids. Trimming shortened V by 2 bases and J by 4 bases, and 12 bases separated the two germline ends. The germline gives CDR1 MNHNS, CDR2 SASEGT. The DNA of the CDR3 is TGTGCCAGCAGTGAACTCTGGGGTTCAAATCAGCCCCAGCATTTT. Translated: CASSELWGSNQPQHF.

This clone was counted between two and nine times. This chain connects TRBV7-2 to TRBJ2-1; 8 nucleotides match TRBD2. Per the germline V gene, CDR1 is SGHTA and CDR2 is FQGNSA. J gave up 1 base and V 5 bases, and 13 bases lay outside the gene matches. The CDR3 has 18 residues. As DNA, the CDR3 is TGTGCCAGCAGCCCGGCGGGGATTAGCGGGGCTTCCTACAATGAGCAGTTCTTC. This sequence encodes CASSPAGISGASYNEQFF.

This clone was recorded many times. The CDR3 loop reads CASSLAQGTNTIYF. The CDR3, as DNA: TGTGCCAGCAGTTTAGCCCAGGGGACAAACACCATATATTTT. This chain connects TRBV28 to TRBJ1-3; tentative D call: TRBD1 (6 bases). The CDR3 length is 14 residues. V was pared by 2 bases and J by 6 bases, with 11 bases between. The germline CDR1 and CDR2 sequences are MDHEN and SYDVKM. The full variable domain, rest sourced from reference TRBV28 and TRBJ1-3, is DVKVTQSSRYLVKRTGEKVFLECVQDMDHENMFWYRQDPGLGLRLIYFSYDVKMKEKGDIPEGYSVSREKKERFSLILESASTNQTSMYLCASSLAQGTNTIYFGEGSWLTVV.